Sequencing of this TCR beta chain was carried out in a study of blood T cell repertoires in COVID-19. About the study: PBMCs, B-cell-depleted T cells, or T cells were the source of the cDNA or gDNA that made up the material.

The CDR3 extends over 12 amino acids. J lost 11 bases, V lost 4 bases, and 6 bases had no gene match. Germline lookup yields CDR1 MNHEY and CDR2 SVGEGT. In the authors' workflow: Scientists estimated how many nucleated cells there were by amplifying reference gene primers. TCRdb's table, derived via immunoSEQ multiplex PCR, lists solely in-frame clones and lacks some. V, J and clone size derive from that table, while D and trimming were established from the DNA sequence. The repertoire holds some 57,000 clones, with 65% to 90% as singletons. The chain combines TRBV6-2 or TRBV6-3 with TRBJ1-1, with 8 nucleotides matching TRBD1. The sample comprised peripheral blood. The receptor's source is a human donor in a cohort sampled during active COVID-19. The CDR3 DNA reads as TGTGCCAGCAGTTCCCAGGGGGCGCGGGCTTTCTTT. Encoded protein: CASSSQGARAFF.